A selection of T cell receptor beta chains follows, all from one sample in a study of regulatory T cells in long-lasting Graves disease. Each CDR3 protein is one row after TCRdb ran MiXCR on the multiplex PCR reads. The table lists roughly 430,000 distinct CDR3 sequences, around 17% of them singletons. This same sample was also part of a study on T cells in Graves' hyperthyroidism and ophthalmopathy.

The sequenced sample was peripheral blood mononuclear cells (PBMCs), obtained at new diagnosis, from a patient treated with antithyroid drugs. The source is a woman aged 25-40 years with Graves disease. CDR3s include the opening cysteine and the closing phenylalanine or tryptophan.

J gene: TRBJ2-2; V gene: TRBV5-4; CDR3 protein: CASSSGDTGELFF
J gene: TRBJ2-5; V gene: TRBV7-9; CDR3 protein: CASSFGLALETQYF
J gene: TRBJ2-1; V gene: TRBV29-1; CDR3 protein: CSVEISGSTNEQFF
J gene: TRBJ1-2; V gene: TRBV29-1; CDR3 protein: CSVESGDYGYTF
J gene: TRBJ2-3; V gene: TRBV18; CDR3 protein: CASSPTTTTRFGADTQYF
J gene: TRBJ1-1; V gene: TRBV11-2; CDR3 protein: CASRWGQDTEAFF
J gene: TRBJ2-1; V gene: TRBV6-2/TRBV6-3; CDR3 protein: CASSYSISWLAGVNEQFF
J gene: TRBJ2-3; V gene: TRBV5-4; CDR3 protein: CTSTTKVGGVGDTQYF
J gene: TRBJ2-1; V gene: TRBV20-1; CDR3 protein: CSAGTTVPYNEQFF
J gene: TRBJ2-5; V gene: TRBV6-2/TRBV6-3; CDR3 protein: CASSLGTGIAETQYF
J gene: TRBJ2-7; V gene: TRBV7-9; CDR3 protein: CASSSGVNEQYF
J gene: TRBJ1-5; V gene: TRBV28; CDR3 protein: CMAGRNQPQHF
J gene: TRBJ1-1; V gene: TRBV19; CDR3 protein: CASRLPRTDTEAFF
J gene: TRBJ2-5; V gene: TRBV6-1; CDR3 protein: CASSEAPGHLETQYF